The sequence of this TCR beta chain was determined in a study of long-term antiretroviral therapy in people with HIV (dated by TCRdb to the early 2020s). For the study in its entirety: Collection of the earliest samples took place about a decade ahead of the 2015 WHO recommendation for immediate ART, at a time when ART was typically delayed until CD4 counts fell. Whether ART initiation and durable HIV suppression were associated with changes in peripheral blood TRB repertoire composition and diversity was tested in a retrospective serial study. A total of roughly 200 cryopreserved PBMC samples came from a few dozen adults with confirmed HIV infection and were collected serially over a mean of roughly six years (range 1-12). About 40% of the 30 participants with HIV were female. No cross-contamination during QIAcube processing was seen in test extractions of a monoclonal T-cell line run alongside roughly 30 polyclonal samples. Paper-wide results and their limitations: Because pre-ART samples had limited cell numbers, profiling was done on unsorted PBMC rather than on sorted CD4+ and CD8+ T cells. Compared with controls, HIV repertoires had narrower CDR3 length ranges, and the network structure pointed to an antigen-experienced repertoire that shifted only slightly toward naive after ART. Expanded TRB clones identified before ART initiation dominated the repertoire at all time points, although this dominance fluctuated and declined in many PLHIV after ART. Starting ART was linked to a significant rise in TRB diversity, yet even after long-term ART the diversity remained significantly lower than in transplant donor controls. Since PBMC availability was limited, sequencing covered only the TCR beta chain, with no alpha chain pairing. Samples dated from the mid-2000s to the late 2010s, and the ART regimens used may be less effective than current ones. No data were available on ART adherence, viral resistance or therapy changes, limiting inferences about post-ART repertoire changes.

Participants were included only if at least one PBMC sample before ART initiation and at least two post-ART samples were available. All participants with HIV were treated in the United States of America. Before DNA extraction, cryopreserved samples of roughly 0.95-10 million PBMC were thawed and washed. At the time of the earliest PBMC sample, participants with HIV were aged between roughly 20 and 54 years. Each participant contributed PBMC samples from 1-4 timepoints before ART initiation and 2-8 timepoints after ART initiation, with a median of 7 samples. Serial HIV viral load, CD4+ T-cell count, ART history and demographic data were obtained for every participant. Using a Qiagen kit on a QIAcube, genomic DNA was extracted from unsorted PBMC, with samples processed in batches of 12. This clone was observed once. The antigen it recognizes is unknown. Per-nucleotide qualities are absent, and no much larger clonotype sits a single base away.

The immunoSEQ hsTCRB v3.0 assay was used at survey level resolution for TRB variable region sequencing. A depth of roughly 40,000-55,000 T-cell genomes per sample was targeted for TRB sequencing. An Illumina MiSeq with a v3 150-cycle kit was used to sequence the pooled TRB libraries. Concerning the study's data processing: Repertoire analysis ran in R within a reproducible Nextflow workflow covering QC, data transformation and analysis. LymphoSeq2, an R package for AIRR-Seq data exploration, was used to implement custom analyses. Several samples that yielded fewer than 5000 total TRB sequences were excluded, so that 150 to 200 HIV repertoires were analyzed. Among the roughly 190 retained HIV repertoires, 55 to 65 were collected before ART initiation and 129 after ART initiation. Repertoires were downsampled to 5000 TRB nucleotide sequences, with summary statistics averaged over 100 downsampling iterations. TRB sequences were retained for analysis only if CDR3 regions of at least seven amino acids were present. Diversity was measured with a Shannon entropy-derived clonality score and the Gini coefficient. In the repertoire networks, any two of the top 5000 CDR3 amino acid sequences were connected whenever the two sequences differed by an edit distance of one. GLIPH2 predicted antigen specificity groups and MHC restriction for TRB CDR3 amino acid sequences. Known CMV, EBV, HIV or tissue antigen associations were flagged by matching CDR3 amino acid sequences against VDJdb and McPAS-TCR. Pre-ART, post-ART and control groups were compared with Wilcoxon signed-rank tests and Holm-Bonferroni correction. TCRdb mirrors the immuneACCESS table, restricted to in-frame sequences. Some clones are absent from its copies; in checked studies, under half trace to an unresolved V gene, and the reason for the others is unknown. Clone size and the V and J calls come from that table; the DNA yielded D and trimming. Across this sample there are 30,000 to 35,000 clones, with approximately 83% seen only once. 7.9% of the sample comes from the top ten.

The CDR3 covers 16 residues, taking in both the cysteine and the phenylalanine. Only CDR3 DNA remains: 48 bases, in frame from the first base. Germline trimming: 1 base from V, 7 bases from J; junction bases outside gene matches: 10. CDR1 and CDR2, looked up from the germline V gene (reference sequence), are MNHNY and SVGAGI. The V gene is TRBV6-6 and the J gene is TRBJ1-2; the junction holds 9 bases that match TRBD1. This clonotype was sampled from a man aged 18 to 35 with HIV. The source was unsorted PBMCs, collected 0.4 years before starting antiretroviral therapy. The bases are TGTGCCAGCAGTTACTTAATCACAGGGGGCGTCGGTGGCTACACCTTC. Its protein product is CASSYLITGGVGGYTF.